Shown below are 27 T cell receptor beta chains from a single sample sequenced in a study of blood T cell repertoires in COVID-19. Profiled with immunoSEQ multiplex PCR; TCRdb holds only in-frame clones, not every one. Of some 300,000 clones in the sample, about 88% were seen once. Specimen: peripheral blood. All receptors come from a woman in her seventies with COVID-19, enrolled during active disease.

Points on this clone: The junction shows a germline mismatch at one end, possibly a read error. Other DNA sequences in this specimen translate into the identical CDR3. V gene TRBV2 combines with J gene TRBJ1-6; 8 bases match TRBD1. CDR1 and CDR2 (germline): SNHLY, FYNNEI. CDR3 length equals 15 residues. In DNA form, the CDR3 reads TGTGCCAGCAGACAGGGGGTTATAATGAATTCACCCCTCCATTTT. Its protein product is CASRQGVIMNSPLHF.

The chain carries TRBV3-1 (or the pseudogene TRBV3-2) and TRBJ1-5, with TRBD1 matching over 11 bases. CDR1 LGHDT and CDR2 YNNKEL come from the germline V gene (reference sequence). The CDR3 is 16 amino acids. Trimming took 1 base from V and 6 from J; bases not matched to a gene: 5. For the CDR3, the DNA is TGTGCCAGCAGCCAAGGGTTCGGACAGGGGGCTCAGCCCCAGCATTTT. Protein: CASSQGFGQGAQPQHF.

The chain recombines TRBV5-5 with TRBJ1-4; D unclear. Trimming pared 3 bases from V and 4 bases from J, leaving 19 bases between. CDR3 length equals 17 residues. Per the germline V gene, CDR1 is SGHKS and CDR2 is YYEKEE (reference sequence). The CDR3 sequence is CASSSDSIRLYNEKLFF. CDR3 DNA: TGTGCCAGCAGCTCAGACTCGATCCGCCTCTATAATGAAAAACTGTTTTTT.

V is TRBV7-9 and J is TRBJ1-3; D is perhaps TRBD1 (5 bases). Germline loops: CDR1 SEHNR, CDR2 FQNEAQ (reference sequence). This CDR3 has 16 residues. V lost 4 bases and J lost 1, with 14 bases in between. The CDR3 loop reads CASSSPRGSSGNTIYF. Written as DNA, the CDR3 is TGTGCCAGCAGCTCCCCCCGGGGGTCTTCTGGAAACACCATATATTTT.

V is TRBV18 and J is TRBJ1-4; D might be TRBD1 (5 bases). Trimming left V 3 bases short and J 1 base short, with 12 bases between. Germline loops: CDR1 KGHSH, CDR2 LQKENI. CDR3 length equals 16 residues. As DNA, the CDR3 is TGTGCCAGCTCACCTACCGGGAGGGGAACTAATGAAAAACTGTTTTTT. This codes for CASSPTGRGTNEKLFF.

This chain connects TRBV20-1 to TRBJ1-1, with D unresolved. The CDR3 covers 15 residues. V shed 3 bases and J shed 0 bases, with 14 bases lying between them. Per the germline V gene, CDR1 is DFQATT and CDR2 is SNEGSKA (reference sequence). The CDR3 is CSASPGGLMNTEAFF. CDR3 DNA: TGCAGTGCTAGTCCCGGTGGGCTCATGAACACTGAAGCTTTCTTT.

The CDR3 sequence is CASSQARGLNPRTYEQYF. CDR3 DNA: TGTGCCAGCAGTCAGGCGAGGGGGCTAAACCCCCGAACCTACGAGCAGTACTTC. The V call is TRBV27, the J call TRBJ2-7, with TRBD1 matching 7 bases. Losses at the gene ends were 5 bases for V and 2 bases for J; bases not matched to a gene: 18. Germline-derived CDR1 and CDR2 are MNHEY and SMNVEV (reference sequence). The CDR3 is 18 residues long.

This chain joins TRBV10-3 and TRBJ1-3, with D possibly TRBD1 on 5 matching bases. Germline V gene sequence: CDR1 ENHRY, CDR2 SYGVKD. This CDR3 is built from 14 residues. Between the trimmed V and J ends, which lost 11 bases and 0 bases, there was a span of 14 bases. CDR3 DNA sequence: TGTGCCGCACGACAGCCGAGCTCTGGAAACACCATATATTTT. Translating gives CAARQPSSGNTIYF.

V usage is TRBV6-5 and J usage is TRBJ1-2; a weak D match, TRBD1 (5 bases). The CDR3 length is 13 residues. V shed 8 bases and J shed 10 bases, with 20 bases lying between them. Looked up from germline, CDR1 is MNHEY and CDR2 is SVGAGI. The CDR3 here is CASRPGFGIHYTF. The CDR3 region has the DNA TGTGCCAGCCGACCAGGGTTTGGGATCCACTACACCTTC.

V gene TRBV5-1 combines with J gene TRBJ2-1; 7 bases match TRBD2. The CDR3 contains 15 residues. The germline V gene encodes CDR1 SGHRS and CDR2 YFSETQ. Trimming at V came to 2 bases and at J to 6 bases, leaving 8 bases not matched to a gene. The CDR3 protein is CASSLSGALGNEQFF. In DNA form, the CDR3 reads TGCGCCAGCAGCTTAAGCGGGGCCCTTGGCAATGAGCAGTTCTTC.

V is TRBV19 and J is TRBJ1-2; weak D call: TRBD1 (6 bases). This CDR3 region has 14 residues. Trimming pared 5 bases from V and 8 bases from J, leaving 18 bases between. The germline gives CDR1 LNHDA, CDR2 SQIVND (reference sequence). The CDR3 nucleotides read TGTGCCAGTAGTTCAACCAGGGGTTCCGACGGCTACACCTTC. Translating gives CASSSTRGSDGYTF.

The chain uses TRBV25-1 and TRBJ1-1; D is perhaps TRBD1 (5 bases). CDR1 and CDR2 (germline): MGHDK, SYGVNS. V was pared by 0 bases and J by 5 bases, with 13 bases between. The CDR3 consists of 15 residues. CDR3 coding DNA: TGTGCCAGCAGTGAATATATAAGGGGCCGAACTGAAGCTTTCTTT. It translates to CASSEYIRGRTEAFF.

V usage is TRBV28 and J usage is TRBJ1-1; 12 nucleotides agree with TRBD1. Trimming cost V 7 bases and J 5 bases; bases outside gene matches: 11. CDR3 length: 16 residues. Germline CDR1 and CDR2: MDHEN and SYDVKM. The CDR3 bases are TGTGCCAGCACCCCTACGACGGGACAGGGGGCGACTGAAGCTTTCTTT. Amino acid sequence: CASTPTTGQGATEAFF.

This chain uses TRBV6-5 with TRBJ1-2; the match to TRBD1 covers 8 bases. Germline CDR1 and CDR2: MNHEY and SVGAGI. The CDR3 contains 12 residues. The J segment lost 7 bases and the V segment lost 8 bases, leaving 6 bases of the junction unmatched. CDR3 sequence: CASGQGAAGYTF. DNA for the CDR3: TGTGCCAGCGGGCAGGGGGCCGCTGGCTACACCTTC.

The chain employs TRBV6-4 and TRBJ1-6; D may be TRBD1 (5 bases). Germline V CDR1 and CDR2: MRHNA, SNTAGT. There are 14 residues in the CDR3. V lost 4 bases to trimming and J lost 9 bases, with 13 bases between them. The CDR3: CASSGQLVFSPLHF. The CDR3 region has the DNA TGTGCCAGCAGTGGACAGCTAGTATTTTCACCCCTCCACTTT.

V is TRBV30 and J is TRBJ1-2; a weak D match, TRBD1 (5 bases). This CDR3 has 14 residues. The germline V gene encodes CDR1 GTSNPN and CDR2 SVGIG (reference sequence). V lost 5 bases, J lost 4 bases, and 17 bases lay in between. The CDR3 spells CAWGLGGSSYGYTF. The CDR3 DNA reads as TGTGCCTGGGGACTGGGGGGGTCGAGCTATGGCTACACCTTC.

This clone was counted once. The V and J genes are TRBV5-1 and TRBJ1-6; 11 nucleotides line up with TRBD1. Germline V gene lookup returns CDR1 SGHRS and CDR2 YFSETQ. V lost 3 bases, J lost 12 bases, and 2 bases stayed unmatched. The CDR3 is made up of 13 amino acids. CDR3 sequence: CASSSGQGEPLHF. CDR3 in DNA: TGCGCCAGCAGCTCGGGACAGGGGGAACCCCTCCACTTT.

The V gene is TRBV9, the J gene TRBJ1-4; D is ambiguous. Trimming removed 2 bases from V and 8 bases from J, with 13 bases in between. The CDR3 has 14 amino acids. CDR1 and CDR2 (germline): SGDLS, YYNGEE. CDR3 sequence (DNA): TGTGCCAGCAGCGTTGGACCCGGCGGGGAAAAACTGTTTTTT. Translated, it gives CASSVGPGGEKLFF.

This clone was recorded only once. The chain has TRBV9 and TRBJ2-1; D is possibly TRBD1 (5 bases). Trimming shortened V by 0 bases and J by 1 base, and 8 bases separated the two germline ends. Germline-derived CDR1 and CDR2 are SGDLS and YYNGEE. This CDR3 spans 15 amino acids. This chain's CDR3 is CASSVGGRSYNEQFF. The CDR3, as DNA: TGTGCCAGCAGCGTAGGGGGCAGGTCCTACAATGAGCAGTTCTTC.

The J gene is TRBJ1-2, the V gene TRBV10-1; perhaps TRBD1 as D (5 bases). The V and J ends lost 3 bases and 4 bases respectively, with 9 bases between them. The germline V gene encodes CDR1 WNHNN and CDR2 SYGVQD (reference sequence). The CDR3 extends over 13 amino acids. This CDR3 is CASSDGTRYGYTF. The CDR3 region has the DNA TGCGCCAGCAGTGACGGGACTCGCTATGGCTACACCTTC.

The V gene is TRBV6-5, the J gene TRBJ1-1; D unresolved. Between the trimmed V and J ends, which lost 2 bases and 5 bases, there was a span of 12 bases. The CDR3 spans 14 residues. Germline assignment: CDR1 MNHEY and CDR2 SVGAGI. The chain's CDR3 is CASSYVRGRTEAFF. The CDR3 coding sequence is TGTGCCAGCAGTTACGTCCGGGGTCGGACTGAAGCTTTCTTT.

This clone was picked up one time. The rearrangement uses TRBV18 and TRBJ1-1; the D is unclear. Germline V gene sequence: CDR1 KGHSH, CDR2 LQKENI. The CDR3 has 13 residues. Trimming took 4 bases from V and 7 from J, leaving 13 bases between them. The CDR3 region has the DNA TGTGCCAGCTCACTACTCACAGAGGGTGAAGCTTTCTTT. Its protein product is CASSLLTEGEAFF.

This clone was observed a single time. The chain has TRBV6-6 and TRBJ2-7; 9 bases are a match to TRBD1. Germline CDR1 is MNHNY and CDR2 is SVGAGI (reference sequence). The CDR3 loop spans 13 amino acids. The V gene end was trimmed by 6 bases and the J gene end by 5 bases; junction bases not matched to a gene: 5. The chain's CDR3 is CASSPTGGNEQYF. The CDR3 DNA sequence: TGTGCCAGCAGCCCGACAGGGGGTAACGAGCAGTACTTC.

V is TRBV7-2 and J is TRBJ1-3; TRBD1 matches at 8 bases. The germline V gene has CDR1 SGHTA and CDR2 FQGNSA. Trimming cost V 3 bases and J 2 bases; bases outside gene matches: 6. The CDR3 is 16 residues long. The CDR3 DNA is TGTGCCAGCAGCTTCGCCCGGGACAGGACTGGAAACACCATATATTTT. It yields the protein CASSFARDRTGNTIYF.

J is TRBJ2-1 and V is TRBV24-1; 9 bases match TRBD1. Trimming removed 3 bases from V and 6 bases from J; junction bases left unmatched: 5. Germline-derived CDR1 and CDR2 are KGHDR and SFDVKD. The length of the CDR3 is 15 residues. The CDR3 region is CATSDPGQGGNEQFF. In nucleotides, the CDR3 is TGTGCCACCAGTGATCCGGGACAGGGAGGCAATGAGCAGTTCTTC.

The rearrangement joins TRBV28 to TRBJ1-3; D may be TRBD1 (5 bases). V lost 3 bases and J lost 4, with 13 bases in between. Germline values: CDR1 MDHEN, CDR2 SYDVKM. This CDR3 contains 15 residues. The CDR3 region has the DNA TGTGCCAGCAGTTTCCCTAGGGGCTCAGGAAACACCATATATTTT. Residues: CASSFPRGSGNTIYF.

This clone was counted a few times. The V gene is TRBV7-2, the J gene TRBJ2-7; maybe TRBD2 (5 bases). This CDR3 has 13 residues. Germline V gene data show CDR1 as SGHTA and CDR2 as FQGNSA. V lost 1 base, J lost 2 bases, and 6 bases lay in between. Here the CDR3 reads CASSLGGPYEQYF. The CDR3 DNA reads TGTGCCAGCAGCTTAGGCGGGCCCTACGAGCAGTACTTC.